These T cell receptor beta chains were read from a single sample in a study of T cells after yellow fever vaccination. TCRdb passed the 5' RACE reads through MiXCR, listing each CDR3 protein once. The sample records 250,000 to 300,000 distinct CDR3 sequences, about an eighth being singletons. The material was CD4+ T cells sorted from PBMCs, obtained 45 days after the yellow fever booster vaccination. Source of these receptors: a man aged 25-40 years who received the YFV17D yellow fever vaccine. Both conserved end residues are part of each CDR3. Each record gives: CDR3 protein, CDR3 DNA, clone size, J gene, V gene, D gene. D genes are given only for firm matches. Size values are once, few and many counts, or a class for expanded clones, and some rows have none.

CDR3 protein: CAISETPGGRDSGELFF; CDR3 DNA: TGTGCCATCAGTGAAACCCCAGGAGGTAGAGACTCTGGGGAGCTGTTTTTT; clone size: few; J gene: TRBJ2-2; V gene: TRBV10-3; D gene: .
CDR3 protein: CSARDLLLSTDTQYF; CDR3 DNA: TGCAGTGCTAGAGATCTGCTCCTAAGCACAGATACGCAGTATTTT; clone size: few; J gene: TRBJ2-3; V gene: TRBV20-1; D gene: .
CDR3 protein: CASSLWTSSVDTQYF; CDR3 DNA: TGTGCCAGCAGCTTATGGACTAGCTCAGTTGATACGCAGTATTTT; clone size: few; J gene: TRBJ2-3; V gene: TRBV7-2; D gene: TRBD2
CDR3 protein: CSVWIAGVYHSYNEQFF; CDR3 DNA: TGCAGTGTTTGGATAGCGGGAGTTTACCACTCCTACAATGAGCAGTTCTTC; clone size: .; J gene: TRBJ2-1; V gene: TRBV20-1; D gene: TRBD2
CDR3 protein: CAWDAGSYEEYF; CDR3 DNA: TGTGCCTGGGACGCCGGGTCCTACGAGGAGTACTTC; clone size: .; J gene: TRBJ2-7; V gene: TRBV30; D gene: .
CDR3 protein: CASSASVWLPGASTDTQYF; CDR3 DNA: TGTGCCAGCAGCGCCTCGGTTTGGTTACCGGGGGCTAGCACAGATACGCAGTATTTT; clone size: .; J gene: TRBJ2-3; V gene: TRBV9; D gene: .
CDR3 protein: CASSPGTSKSYEQYF; CDR3 DNA: TGTGCCAGCTCACCCGGGACTAGCAAATCCTACGAGCAGTACTTC; clone size: .; J gene: TRBJ2-7; V gene: TRBV18; D gene: TRBD2
CDR3 protein: CSASPTGGNNEQFF; CDR3 DNA: TGCAGTGCTAGTCCAACGGGCGGTAACAATGAGCAGTTCTTC; clone size: .; J gene: TRBJ2-1; V gene: TRBV20-1; D gene: .
CDR3 protein: CASSIRDVLLYEQYF; CDR3 DNA: TGTGCCAGCAGTATTAGGGACGTTCTTCTCTACGAGCAGTACTTC; clone size: few; J gene: TRBJ2-7; V gene: TRBV6-1; D gene: .
CDR3 protein: CSAIWRNEQFF; CDR3 DNA: TGCAGTGCTATATGGCGGAATGAGCAGTTCTTC; clone size: .; J gene: TRBJ2-1; V gene: TRBV20-1; D gene: .
CDR3 protein: CASSPGGGHSYEQYF; CDR3 DNA: TGTGCCAGCAGCCCGGGGGGGGGACACTCCTACGAGCAGTACTTC; clone size: .; J gene: TRBJ2-7; V gene: TRBV9; D gene: TRBD2
CDR3 protein: CSARLGKGSLDTQYF; CDR3 DNA: TGCAGTGCTAGACTAGGGAAAGGGAGTCTGGATACGCAGTATTTT; clone size: few; J gene: TRBJ2-3; V gene: TRBV20-1; D gene: .
CDR3 protein: CASSLAGHREEQYF; CDR3 DNA: TGCGCCAGCAGCTTAGCGGGGCATCGGGAAGAGCAGTACTTC; clone size: .; J gene: TRBJ2-7; V gene: TRBV5-1; D gene: TRBD2
CDR3 protein: CASSERTAYEQYF; CDR3 DNA: TGCGCCAGCAGCGAGCGGACAGCCTACGAGCAGTACTTC; clone size: .; J gene: TRBJ2-7; V gene: TRBV5-1; D gene: .
CDR3 protein: CASSTGRDTQYF; CDR3 DNA: TGCGCCAGCAGCACGGGCAGGGATACGCAGTATTTT; clone size: .; J gene: TRBJ2-3; V gene: TRBV5-1; D gene: .
CDR3 protein: CASGGGNTDTQYF; CDR3 DNA: TGTGCCAGCGGGGGTGGGAACACAGATACGCAGTATTTT; clone size: few; J gene: TRBJ2-3; V gene: TRBV28; D gene: .
CDR3 protein: CASSLFTGSVTDTQYF; CDR3 DNA: TGTGCCAGCAGTTTATTCACGGGATCTGTCACAGATACGCAGTATTTT; clone size: many; J gene: TRBJ2-3; V gene: TRBV27; D gene: .
CDR3 protein: CASSFQQSTDTQYF; CDR3 DNA: TGCGCCAGCAGCTTCCAGCAAAGCACAGATACGCAGTATTTT; clone size: .; J gene: TRBJ2-3; V gene: TRBV5-1; D gene: .
CDR3 protein: CASSWGTGAQETQYF; CDR3 DNA: TGCGCCAGCAGCTGGGGGACAGGGGCACAAGAGACCCAGTACTTC; clone size: .; J gene: TRBJ2-5; V gene: TRBV5-1; D gene: TRBD1
CDR3 protein: CASSLDRGRDNEQFF; CDR3 DNA: TGTGCCAGCAGCCTGGACAGGGGGAGGGACAATGAGCAGTTCTTC; clone size: .; J gene: TRBJ2-1; V gene: TRBV4-2; D gene: TRBD1
CDR3 protein: CATSGTDTQYF; CDR3 DNA: TGTGCCACCAGTGGAACAGATACGCAGTATTTT; clone size: few; J gene: TRBJ2-3; V gene: TRBV24-1; D gene: .
CDR3 protein: CASRGLAENNEQFF; CDR3 DNA: TGCGCCAGCAGGGGACTAGCGGAAAACAATGAGCAGTTCTTC; clone size: .; J gene: TRBJ2-1; V gene: TRBV5-1; D gene: TRBD2
CDR3 protein: CASGVAPYNEQFF; CDR3 DNA: TGTGCCAGCGGGGTAGCCCCCTACAATGAGCAGTTCTTC; clone size: .; J gene: TRBJ2-1; V gene: TRBV6-2/TRBV6-3; D gene: .
CDR3 protein: CASSSGGNIQYF; CDR3 DNA: TGTGCCAGCAGTAGCGGGGGAAACATTCAGTACTTC; clone size: .; J gene: TRBJ2-4; V gene: TRBV12-3/TRBV12-4; D gene: TRBD2
CDR3 protein: CASSLGPRSVGDTEAFF; CDR3 DNA: TGTGCCAGCAGCTTGGGACCGAGGTCGGTCGGGGACACTGAAGCTTTCTTT; clone size: few; J gene: TRBJ1-1; V gene: TRBV7-8; D gene: .
CDR3 protein: CASSLGGVGTQYF; CDR3 DNA: TGTGCCAGCAGCTTGGGGGGAGTTGGGACCCAGTACTTC; clone size: .; J gene: TRBJ2-5; V gene: TRBV5-5; D gene: .